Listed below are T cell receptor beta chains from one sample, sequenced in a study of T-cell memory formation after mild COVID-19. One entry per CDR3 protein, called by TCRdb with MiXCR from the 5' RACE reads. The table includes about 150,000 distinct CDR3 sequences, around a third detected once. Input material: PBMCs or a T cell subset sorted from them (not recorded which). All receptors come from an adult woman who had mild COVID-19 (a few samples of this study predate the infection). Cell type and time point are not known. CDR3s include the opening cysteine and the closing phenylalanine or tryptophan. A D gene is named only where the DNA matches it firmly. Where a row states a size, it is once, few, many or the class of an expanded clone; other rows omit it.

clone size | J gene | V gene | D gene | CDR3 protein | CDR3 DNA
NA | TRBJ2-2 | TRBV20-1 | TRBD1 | CSAPLRDRDTGELFF | TGCAGTGCTCCCCTTCGGGACAGGGACACCGGGGAGCTGTTTTTT
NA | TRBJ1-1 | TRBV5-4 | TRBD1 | CASSDDRGDTEAFF | TGTGCCAGCAGCGATGACAGGGGGGACACTGAAGCTTTCTTT
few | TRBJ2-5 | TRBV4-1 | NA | CASSQIAGPQETQYF | TGCGCCAGCAGCCAAATCGCGGGGCCCCAAGAGACCCAGTACTTC
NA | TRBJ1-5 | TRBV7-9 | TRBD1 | CASNAGQGSSNQPQHF | TGTGCCAGCAACGCCGGACAGGGTTCGAGCAATCAGCCCCAGCATTTT
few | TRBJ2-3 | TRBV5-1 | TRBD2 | CASSLKGTSGVGAYTDTQYF | TGCGCCAGCAGCTTGAAAGGGACTAGCGGGGTAGGAGCTTACACAGATACGCAGTATTTT
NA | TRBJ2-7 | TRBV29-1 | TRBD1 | CSVQTGWGDYEQYF | TGCAGCGTTCAGACAGGGTGGGGCGACTACGAGCAGTACTTC
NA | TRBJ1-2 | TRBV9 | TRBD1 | CASSARTGGNYGYTF | TGTGCCAGCAGCGCGCGGACAGGGGGCAACTATGGCTACACCTTC
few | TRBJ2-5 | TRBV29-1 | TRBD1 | CSVRKGGGETQYF | TGCAGCGTTCGAAAAGGGGGCGGTGAGACCCAGTACTTC
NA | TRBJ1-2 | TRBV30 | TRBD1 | CAWSALGYQGAGYGYTF | TGTGCCTGGAGTGCCCTCGGGTATCAGGGGGCGGGCTATGGCTACACCTTC
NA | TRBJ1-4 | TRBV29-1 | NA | CSVFHGAGVNEKLFF | TGCAGCGTCTTTCATGGAGCGGGCGTTAATGAAAAACTGTTTTTT
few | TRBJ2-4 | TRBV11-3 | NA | CASSLVQGLRGNIQYF | TGTGCCAGCAGCTTAGTCCAGGGGCTTAGGGGAAACATTCAGTACTTC
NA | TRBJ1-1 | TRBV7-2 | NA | CASSPQSMNTEAFF | TGTGCCAGCAGCCCCCAGAGCATGAACACTGAAGCTTTCTTT
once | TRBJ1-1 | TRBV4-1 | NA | CASSHPRRGIGGEAFF | TGCGCCAGCAGCCATCCGCGGAGGGGTATCGGAGGGGAAGCTTTCTTT
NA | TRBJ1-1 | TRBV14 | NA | CASSQERGRSEAFF | TGTGCCAGCAGCCAAGAGCGGGGCAGGTCTGAAGCTTTCTTT
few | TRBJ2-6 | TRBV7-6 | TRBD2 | CASSLEVGGGRITGANVLTF | TGTGCCAGCAGCTTAGAGGTCGGCGGGGGGCGCATTACTGGGGCCAACGTCCTGACTTTC
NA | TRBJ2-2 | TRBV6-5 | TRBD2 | CASSYSYGGRATGELFF | TGTGCCAGCAGTTACTCGTATGGGGGGAGGGCCACCGGGGAGCTGTTTTTT
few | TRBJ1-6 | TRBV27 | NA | CASTPGSYNSPLHF | TGTGCCAGCACCCCCGGGTCCTATAATTCACCCCTCCACTTT
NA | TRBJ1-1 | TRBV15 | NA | CATSRDPGATEAFF | TGTGCCACCAGCAGAGATCCCGGGGCCACTGAAGCTTTCTTT
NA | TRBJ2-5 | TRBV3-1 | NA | CASTWARNPSETQYF | TGTGCCAGCACCTGGGCTCGGAACCCCTCAGAGACCCAGTACTTC
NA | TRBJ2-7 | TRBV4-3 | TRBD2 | CASSQVAGVIYEQYF | TGCGCCAGCAGCCAAGTGGCGGGAGTTATCTACGAGCAGTACTTC
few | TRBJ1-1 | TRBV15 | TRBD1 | CATSRADRVGAEAFF | TGTGCCACCAGCAGAGCCGACAGGGTGGGTGCTGAAGCTTTCTTT
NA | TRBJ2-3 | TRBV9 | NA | CASSARDSGATQYF | TGTGCCAGCAGCGCTAGGGATTCAGGGGCTACGCAGTATTTT
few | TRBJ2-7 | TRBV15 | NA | CATSMNTGPLDEQYF | TGTGCCACCAGCATGAATACAGGGCCCCTCGACGAGCAGTACTTC
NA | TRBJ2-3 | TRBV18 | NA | CASSPPLPSRDTQYF | TGTGCCAGCTCGCCCCCTCTGCCCTCGAGAGATACGCAGTATTTT
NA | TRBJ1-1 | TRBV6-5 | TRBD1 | CASRIDRGNTEAFF | TGTGCCAGCAGGATCGACAGGGGGAACACTGAAGCTTTCTTT
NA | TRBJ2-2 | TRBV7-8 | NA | CASTTSDSPVTGELFF | TGTGCCAGCACCACATCCGACAGCCCCGTAACCGGGGAGCTGTTTTTT
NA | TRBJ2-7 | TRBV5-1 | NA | CASSLDGSGYEQYF | TGCGCCAGCAGCTTGGATGGTAGCGGCTACGAGCAGTACTTC
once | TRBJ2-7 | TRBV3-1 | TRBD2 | CASSRGLAAEQYF | TGTGCCAGCAGCCGGGGACTAGCGGCCGAGCAGTACTTC
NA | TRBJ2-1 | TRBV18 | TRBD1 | CASSLGTANFNEQFF | TGTGCCAGCTCGCTTGGGACAGCAAATTTCAATGAGCAGTTCTTC
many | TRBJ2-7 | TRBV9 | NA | CASSAGGEQYF | TGTGCCAGCAGCGCCGGGGGTGAGCAGTACTTC
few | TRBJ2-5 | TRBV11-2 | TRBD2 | CASSSGLAGMETQYF | TGTGCCAGCAGCTCGGGACTAGCGGGTATGGAGACCCAGTACTTC
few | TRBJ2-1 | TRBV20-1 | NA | CSADSQGRSSYNEQFF | TGCAGTGCCGATAGTCAGGGTCGAAGCTCCTACAATGAGCAGTTCTTC
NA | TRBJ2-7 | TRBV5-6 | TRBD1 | CASRGQGVIDEQYF | TGTGCCAGCAGAGGACAGGGGGTAATCGACGAGCAGTACTTC
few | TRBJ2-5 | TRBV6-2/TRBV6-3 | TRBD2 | CASSYSKTSGRRETQYF | TGTGCCAGCAGTTACTCGAAGACTAGCGGGAGGAGGGAGACCCAGTACTTC
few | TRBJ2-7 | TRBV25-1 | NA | CASTTSTGLTYEQYF | TGTGCCAGCACCACCTCAACAGGGCTGACCTACGAGCAGTACTTC
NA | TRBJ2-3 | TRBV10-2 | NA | CASSYGVVTDTQYF | TGCGCCAGCAGCTACGGGGTGGTGACAGATACGCAGTATTTT
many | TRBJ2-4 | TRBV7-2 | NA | CASSLGGSNIQYF | TGTGCCAGCAGCTTAGGAGGCTCAAACATTCAGTACTTC
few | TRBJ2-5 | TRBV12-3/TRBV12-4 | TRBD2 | CATRGLAGETQYF | TGTGCCACCAGGGGACTAGCAGGAGAGACCCAGTACTTC
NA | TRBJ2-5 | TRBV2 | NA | CAAHRVAETQYF | TGTGCCGCTCACAGGGTAGCAGAGACCCAGTACTTC
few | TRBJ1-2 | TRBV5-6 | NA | CASSNSGYGYTF | TGTGCCAGCAGCAACTCGGGGTATGGCTACACCTTC
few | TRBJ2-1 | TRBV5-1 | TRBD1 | CASSSSPGTGQFF | TGCGCCAGCAGCTCCTCACCCGGGACAGGGCAGTTCTTC
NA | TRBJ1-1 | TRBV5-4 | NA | CASGSGHAVEAFF | TGTGCCAGCGGGTCGGGACACGCGGTTGAAGCTTTCTTT
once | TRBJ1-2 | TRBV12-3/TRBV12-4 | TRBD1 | CASSSGRTGRNYGYTF | TGTGCCAGCAGTTCAGGACGGACAGGGAGAAACTATGGCTACACCTTC
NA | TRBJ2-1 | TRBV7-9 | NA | CASSLGGREQFF | TGTGCCAGCAGCTTGGGTGGGAGGGAGCAGTTCTTC
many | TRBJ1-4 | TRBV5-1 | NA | CASSMTVPRGEKLFF | TGCGCCAGCAGCATGACAGTCCCCCGGGGCGAAAAACTGTTTTTT
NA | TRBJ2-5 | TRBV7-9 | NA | CASSLYVAKTQYF | TGTGCCAGCAGCTTATACGTCGCGAAGACCCAGTACTTC
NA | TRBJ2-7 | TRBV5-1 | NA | CASSLDTGRPYEQYF | TGCGCCAGCAGCTTGGATACGGGCCGACCCTACGAGCAGTACTTC